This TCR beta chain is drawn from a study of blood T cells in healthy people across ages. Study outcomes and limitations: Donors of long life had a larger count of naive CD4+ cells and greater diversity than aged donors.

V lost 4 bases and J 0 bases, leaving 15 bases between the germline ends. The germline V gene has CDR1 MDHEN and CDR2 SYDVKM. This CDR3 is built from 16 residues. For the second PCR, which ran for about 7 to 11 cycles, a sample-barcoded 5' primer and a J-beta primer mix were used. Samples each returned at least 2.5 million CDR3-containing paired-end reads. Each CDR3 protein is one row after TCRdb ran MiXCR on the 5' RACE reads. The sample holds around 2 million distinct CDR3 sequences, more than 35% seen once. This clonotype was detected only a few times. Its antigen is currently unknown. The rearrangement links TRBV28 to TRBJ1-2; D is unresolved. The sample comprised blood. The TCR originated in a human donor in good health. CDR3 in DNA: TGTGCCAGCAGTTCAGCAGCCCTAACGACTAACTATGGCTACACCTTC. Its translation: CASSSAALTTNYGYTF.